This T cell receptor (beta chain) was sequenced during a study of T cell repertoires in cytomegalovirus infection. This clonotype was seen more than once but under ten times. The antigen is undetermined. Overall study results and limits: There were HLA-C-restricted CMV-specific TCR beta clonotypes dominating the ex vivo response.

CDR1 MGHRA and CDR2 YSYEKL come from the germline V gene. The V gene lost 2 bases and the J gene lost 2 bases, with 7 bases spanning the gap. The CDR3 runs to 14 residues. TCRdb used MiXCR to reprocess the reads, holding one entry per CDR3 protein. Among hundreds of thousands of distinct CDR3 sequences, approximately 46% were seen once, and the ten largest hold about two fifths. This specimen was cultured PBMCs, taken from culture after CMV antigen stimulation. The rearrangement uses TRBV4-1 and TRBJ2-4; D tentatively reads TRBD1 or TRBD2 (5 bases each). The origin of this receptor is a human donor in good health (CMV status not recorded). Some clones in this sample may be carry-over from other donors' samples. The CDR3 DNA sequence: TGCGCCAGCAGCCAACCGGGACCCAAAAACATTCAGTACTTC. It is translated as CASSQPGPKNIQYF.